The entry below describes one TCR beta chain. Its antigen remains unidentified. These data originate in a study of PD-1 blockade in classical Hodgkin lymphoma. Study as a whole: Patients were administered nivolumab (3 mg/kg intravenously) every 2 weeks.

The CDR3 sequence is 16 residues long. Germline V gene sequence: CDR1 MNHEY, CDR2 SVGAGI. V lost 4 bases and J lost 0, with 13 bases in between. Time point described: cycle 4 day 1 (C4D1), after 6 weeks of nivolumab. Autologous stem cell transplantation was followed by relapse in every patient, and brentuximab vedotin exposure varied. Complete response, partial response or progressive disease constituted the best response categories observed. Libraries were prepared by immunoSEQ multiplex PCR; TCRdb keeps only in-frame clonotypes and omits some of them. The repertoire holds approximately 61,000 clones, with roughly 85% as singletons. General study results and limits: Whereas CD4+ TCR diversity had risen significantly by C4D1, CD8+ TCR diversity had not. Relapsed/refractory patients reportedly had the lowest baseline TCR diversity, below newly diagnosed patients, who were below healthy donors.

The chain joins TRBV6-5 to TRBJ2-4; D might be TRBD1 (6 bases). Sample: peripheral blood mononuclear cells (PBMCs), taken before the fourth cycle of nivolumab. The TCR was taken from a human donor with classical Hodgkin lymphoma. The CDR3 reads CASSSGQTLAKNIQYF. The CDR3 DNA sequence: TGTGCCAGCAGTTCTGGACAGACCTTAGCCAAAAACATTCAGTACTTC.